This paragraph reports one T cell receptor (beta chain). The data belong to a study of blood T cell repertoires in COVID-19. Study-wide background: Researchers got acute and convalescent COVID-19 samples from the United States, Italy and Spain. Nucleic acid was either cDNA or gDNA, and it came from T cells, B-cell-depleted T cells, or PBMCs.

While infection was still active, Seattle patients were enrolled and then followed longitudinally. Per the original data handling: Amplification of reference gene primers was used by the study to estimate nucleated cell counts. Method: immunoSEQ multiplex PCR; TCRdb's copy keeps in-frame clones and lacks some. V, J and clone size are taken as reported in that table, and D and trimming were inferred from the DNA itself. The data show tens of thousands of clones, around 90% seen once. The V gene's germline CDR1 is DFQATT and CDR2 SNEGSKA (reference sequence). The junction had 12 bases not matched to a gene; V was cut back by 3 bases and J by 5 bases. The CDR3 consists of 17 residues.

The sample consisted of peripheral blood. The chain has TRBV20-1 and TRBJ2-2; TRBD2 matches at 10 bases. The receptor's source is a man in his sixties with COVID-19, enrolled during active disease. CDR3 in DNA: TGCAGTGCTAGTCCAGGGACTAGCGCAGAGAGAACCGGGGAGCTGTTTTTT. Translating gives CSASPGTSAERTGELFF.